A selection of T cell receptor beta chains follows, all from one sample in a study of response to subunit inactivated influenza vaccine. TCRdb re-derived calls from the RT-PCR reads in MiXCR, one entry per CDR3 protein. The sample holds under 950,000 distinct CDR3 sequences; 21% are singletons and the top ten take about a tenth. Material: PBMCs from blood, obtained 4 to 6 days after vaccination. These receptors originate from a man aged 45-65 years who received an inactivated influenza vaccine. Each CDR3 is given with its conserved first and last residue. The order of the fields is J gene, clone size, V gene, D gene, CDR3 length, CDR3 protein, CDR3 DNA. D genes are given only for firm matches. Expanded clones are given a class, and other clones once, few, many or no size at all.

J gene: TRBJ2-1; clone size: NA; V gene: TRBV24-1; D gene: TRBD2; CDR3 length: 14; CDR3 protein: CATGLAGGLNEQFF; CDR3 DNA: TGTGCCACCGGACTAGCGGGGGGGTTGAATGAGCAGTTCTTC
J gene: TRBJ1-6; clone size: NA; V gene: TRBV20-1; D gene: TRBD1; CDR3 length: 16; CDR3 protein: CSARDRGRSYNSPLHF; CDR3 DNA: TGCAGTGCTAGGGACAGGGGACGCTCCTATAATTCACCCCTCCACTTT
J gene: TRBJ2-2; clone size: NA; V gene: TRBV7-2; D gene: TRBD1; CDR3 length: 14; CDR3 protein: CASVQGARAGELFF; CDR3 DNA: TGTGCCAGCGTCCAGGGGGCGCGTGCCGGGGAGCTGTTTTTT
J gene: TRBJ2-3; clone size: NA; V gene: TRBV6-1; D gene: TRBD1; CDR3 length: 15; CDR3 protein: CASSDGTGSTDTQYF; CDR3 DNA: TGTGCCAGCAGTGACGGGACAGGTAGCACAGATACGCAGTATTTT
J gene: TRBJ2-2; clone size: NA; V gene: TRBV7-2; D gene: NA; CDR3 length: 14; CDR3 protein: CASSLGSGTGELFF; CDR3 DNA: TGTGCCAGCAGCTTAGGGTCAGGGACCGGGGAGCTGTTTTTT
J gene: TRBJ2-6; clone size: once; V gene: TRBV3-1; D gene: NA; CDR3 length: 16; CDR3 protein: CASSQVRNSGANVLTF; CDR3 DNA: TGTGCCAGCAGCCAAGTCAGGAACTCTGGGGCCAACGTCCTGACTTTC
J gene: TRBJ2-7; clone size: few; V gene: TRBV7-2; D gene: NA; CDR3 length: 15; CDR3 protein: CASSLLGGLSYEQYF; CDR3 DNA: TGTGCCAGCAGCTTATTGGGGGGCCTCTCCTACGAGCAGTACTTC
J gene: TRBJ2-4; clone size: NA; V gene: TRBV11-2; D gene: TRBD1; CDR3 length: 18; CDR3 protein: CASSLILRQGFTKNIQYF; CDR3 DNA: TGTGCCAGCAGCTTAATATTGCGACAGGGATTTACCAAAAACATTCAGTACTTC
J gene: TRBJ2-1; clone size: NA; V gene: TRBV10-3; D gene: TRBD2; CDR3 length: 16; CDR3 protein: CAISLGVAGGRNEQFF; CDR3 DNA: TGTGCCATCAGCCTGGGGGTAGCGGGAGGGCGGAATGAGCAGTTCTTC
J gene: TRBJ2-7; clone size: few; V gene: TRBV4-1; D gene: TRBD1; CDR3 length: 15; CDR3 protein: CASSQRTGAAYEQYF; CDR3 DNA: TGCGCCAGCAGCCAAAGGACAGGGGCCGCCTACGAGCAGTACTTC
J gene: TRBJ2-1; clone size: many; V gene: TRBV25-1; D gene: NA; CDR3 length: 12; CDR3 protein: CASSDSAPEQFF; CDR3 DNA: TGTGCCAGCAGTGATTCCGCACCAGAGCAGTTCTTC
J gene: TRBJ2-7; clone size: few; V gene: TRBV3-1; D gene: TRBD1; CDR3 length: 17; CDR3 protein: CASSQVLGTGDKGEQYF; CDR3 DNA: TGTGCCAGCAGCCAAGTGCTGGGGACAGGCGATAAGGGCGAGCAGTACTTC
J gene: TRBJ2-1; clone size: few; V gene: TRBV5-1; D gene: NA; CDR3 length: 15; CDR3 protein: CASSPEGERGGEQFF; CDR3 DNA: TGCGCCAGCAGCCCCGAAGGGGAAAGGGGTGGTGAGCAGTTCTTC
J gene: TRBJ2-3; clone size: NA; V gene: TRBV7-2; D gene: NA; CDR3 length: 17; CDR3 protein: CASSLERGGPSTDTQYF; CDR3 DNA: TGTGCCAGCAGCTTGGAGAGGGGGGGCCCTAGCACAGATACGCAGTATTTT